This is a list of T cell receptor beta chains from one sample in a study of PD-1 blockade in classical Hodgkin lymphoma. Assay: immunoSEQ multiplex PCR; the TCRdb copy retains only in-frame clones and omits some. Found here are approximately 12,000 clones, 92% of them singletons; the top ten hold 20% to 25%. The specimen comprised peripheral blood mononuclear cells (PBMCs), sampled at baseline. Source of these receptors: a human donor with classical Hodgkin lymphoma. Each CDR3 is given with its conserved first and last residue. D genes are given only for firm matches. Clone size is not always given. Where it is, it says once, few, many or a class for expanded clones.

clone size	V gene	J gene	D gene	CDR3 protein	CDR3 DNA
NA	TRBV29-1	TRBJ2-5	NA	CSGFRGRGETQYF	TGCAGCGGGTTCCGGGGGCGCGGCGAGACCCAGTACTTC
NA	TRBV9	TRBJ1-2	NA	CASSLNGGYTF	TGTGCCAGCAGCCTGAATGGCGGCTACACCTTC
once	TRBV10-3	TRBJ2-1	NA	CAISESLGEQFF	TGTGCCATCAGTGAGTCGCTTGGTGAGCAGTTCTTC
once	TRBV7-2	TRBJ2-3	NA	CASSPMGRVSTDTQYF	TGTGCCAGCAGCCCGATGGGACGAGTTAGCACAGATACGCAGTATTTT
NA	TRBV6-1	TRBJ2-7	TRBD2	CASSEALGLAGYEQYF	TGTGCCAGCAGTGAAGCGTTGGGACTAGCAGGTTACGAGCAGTACTTC
NA	TRBV19	TRBJ2-2	TRBD2	CASRPITGLATQATGELFF	TGTGCCAGTAGACCGATTACGGGACTAGCGACCCAAGCGACCGGGGAGCTGTTTTTT
NA	TRBV11-2	TRBJ2-1	TRBD1	CASRTGNNEQFF	TGTGCCAGCAGGACAGGGAATAATGAGCAGTTCTTC
NA	TRBV6-6	TRBJ1-1	TRBD1	CASRVRGQITEAFF	TGTGCCAGCAGGGTCAGGGGGCAAATCACTGAAGCTTTCTTT
NA	TRBV18	TRBJ2-7	NA	CASSPPDSSYEQYF	TGTGCCAGCTCACCCCCGGACAGTTCCTACGAGCAGTACTTC
NA	TRBV18	TRBJ2-5	TRBD2	CASSPRSSGSLMETQYF	TGTGCCAGCTCACCACGATCTAGCGGGAGTTTGATGGAGACCCAGTACTTC
once	TRBV7-2	TRBJ2-1	TRBD1	CASSRRAQGARNEQFF	TGTGCCAGCAGTCGCCGCGCCCAGGGGGCCCGCAATGAGCAGTTCTTC
NA	TRBV2	TRBJ2-7	TRBD2	CASSSPGAGGSYEQYF	TGTGCCAGCAGTTCCCCCGGGGCGGGGGGTTCCTACGAGCAGTACTTC
NA	TRBV30	TRBJ1-6	TRBD1	CAWERTGGITSPLHF	TGTGCCTGGGAAAGGACAGGGGGAATTACTTCACCCCTCCACTTT
NA	TRBV27	TRBJ1-2	NA	CASSFSDSVAGYTF	TGTGCCAGCAGCTTCTCGGACAGCGTAGCTGGCTACACCTTC
NA	TRBV6-1	TRBJ1-1	NA	CASRSGQFAYTEAFF	TGTGCCAGCAGGAGTGGACAGTTTGCCTACACTGAAGCTTTCTTT
NA	TRBV5-1	TRBJ2-3	NA	CASSSLPVGSPTDTQYF	TGCGCCAGCAGCTCCCTCCCCGTGGGTTCCCCCACAGATACGCAGTATTTT
NA	TRBV4-2	TRBJ2-7	NA	CASSPSYGGTEDHEQYF	TGTGCCAGCAGCCCGTCTTACGGCGGGACAGAGGACCACGAGCAGTACTTC
NA	TRBV6-1	TRBJ1-1	NA	CASRQIEAFF	TGTGCCAGCAGGCAGATTGAAGCTTTCTTT